The 9 T cell receptor beta chains reported below all come from one sample, sequenced in a study of shared clonotypes between healthy human individuals. Profiling relied on immunoSEQ multiplex PCR, and the TCRdb table lists in-frame clones only, not all of them. The data contain fewer than 650,000 clones, roughly four fifths of them singletons. What was sequenced was PBMCs. These receptors were obtained from a woman aged 40 to 49 in good health. Some clones in this sample may be carry-over from other donors' samples.

As for this clone: One base away lies a much larger clone, so this may be a sequencing read error. CDR3 sequence reads: CSVTVGSDPEAFF. The CDR3 DNA sequence: TGCAGCGTCACAGTAGGGTCAGACCCTGAAGCTTTCTTT. The chain joins TRBV29-1 to TRBJ1-1; D call uncertain. Germline CDR1 SQVTM, CDR2 ANQGSEA. The V end was cut by 6 bases, the J end by 6 bases, with 17 bases between. The CDR3 has 13 residues.

V gene TRBV19 combines with J gene TRBJ1-1, with no clear D. Germline-derived CDR1 and CDR2 are LNHDA and SQIVND (reference sequence). Trimming shortened V by 2 bases and J by 0 bases, and 7 bases separated the two germline ends. This CDR3 has 14 residues. CDR3 region: CASSIRVMNTEAFF. The CDR3 DNA reads as TGTGCCAGTAGTATACGTGTCATGAACACTGAAGCTTTCTTT.

The chain uses TRBV5-1 and TRBJ2-4; 7 bases are a match to TRBD2. Looked up from germline, CDR1 is SGHRS and CDR2 is YFSETQ. The CDR3 runs to 13 residues. After removal of 6 bases from V and 7 bases from J, the junction contained 7 bases not matched to a gene. The CDR3 DNA is TGCGCCAGCACCCCTGGGGGGGGTAACATTCAGTACTTC. It encodes CASTPGGGNIQYF.

The J gene is TRBJ1-3, the V gene TRBV6-1; D remains unclear. V shed 8 bases and J shed 0 bases, with 8 bases lying between them. From germline, CDR1 is MNHNS and CDR2 SASEGT. The CDR3 is 13 residues long. In DNA form, the CDR3 reads TGTGCCAGCGGACGGGTCTCTGGAAACACCATATATTTT. As protein: CASGRVSGNTIYF.

A few counts support this clone. V and J are TRBV6-1 and TRBJ1-2; the D is unclear. Trimming took off 0 bases at V and 4 bases at J, with 15 bases between the two ends. Per the germline V gene, CDR1 is MNHNS and CDR2 is SASEGT. The CDR3 consists of 16 residues. The CDR3 DNA is TGTGCCAGCAGTGAAGCGCTTGCCAGGACTGGCTATGGCTACACCTTC. Translated: CASSEALARTGYGYTF.

The chain joins TRBV27 to TRBJ2-2, with D perhaps matching TRBD2 (5 bases). Trimming took off 5 bases at V and 3 bases at J, with 10 bases between the two ends. CDR1 is MNHEY and CDR2 is SMNVEV in the germline V gene (reference sequence). The CDR3 has 14 residues. The CDR3: CASSPRLYTGELFF. CDR3 sequence (DNA): TGTGCCAGCAGTCCCCGACTATACACCGGGGAGCTGTTTTTT.

This clone was detected many times. The chain has TRBV6-5 and TRBJ1-1; no reliable D call. Trimming cost V 5 bases and J 4 bases, with 8 bases left between them. Germline V gene data show CDR1 as MNHEY and CDR2 as SVGAGI. CDR3 length: 12 residues. Written as DNA, the CDR3 is TGTGCCAGCAGTCAAACTTCCACTGAAGCTTTCTTT. Translated: CASSQTSTEAFF.

Note on this clone: With only one base between it and a far larger clone, this is likely a read error. The chain employs TRBV5-1 and TRBJ2-7; D uncertain. The ends were cut back, 0 bases at V and 6 bases at J, with 13 bases in the middle. CDR1 is SGHRS and CDR2 is YFSETQ in the germline V gene. The CDR3 covers 14 residues. CDR3 sequence reads: CASSLGQWKGEQYF. In nucleotides, the CDR3 is TGCGCCAGCAGCTTGGGGCAATGGAAGGGCGAGCAGTACTTC.

The J gene is TRBJ1-2, the V gene TRBV10-3; D ambiguous. The CDR3 runs 13 residues. Germline V lookup: CDR1 ENHRY, CDR2 SYGVKD. The germline V and J ends were trimmed by 2 bases and 4 bases, with 8 bases remaining between them. CDR3 amino acids: CAISELERYGYTF. The CDR3 DNA reads TGTGCCATCAGTGAGCTGGAACGCTATGGCTACACCTTC.